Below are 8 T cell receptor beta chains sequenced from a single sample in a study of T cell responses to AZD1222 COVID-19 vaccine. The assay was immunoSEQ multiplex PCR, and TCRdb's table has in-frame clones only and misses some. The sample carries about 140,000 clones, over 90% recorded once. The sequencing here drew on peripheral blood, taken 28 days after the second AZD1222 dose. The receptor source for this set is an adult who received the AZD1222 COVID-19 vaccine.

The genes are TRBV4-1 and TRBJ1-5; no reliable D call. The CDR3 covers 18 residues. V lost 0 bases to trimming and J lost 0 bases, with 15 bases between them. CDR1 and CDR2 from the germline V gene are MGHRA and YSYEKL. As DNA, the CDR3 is TGCGCCAGCAGCCAAGATGGAATAGGCGGTTATAGCAATCAGCCCCAGCATTTT. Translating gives CASSQDGIGGYSNQPQHF.

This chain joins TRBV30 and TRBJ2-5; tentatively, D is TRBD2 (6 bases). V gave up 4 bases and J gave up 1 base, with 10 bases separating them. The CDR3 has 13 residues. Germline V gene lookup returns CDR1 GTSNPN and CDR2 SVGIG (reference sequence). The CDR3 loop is CAWTRDFQETQYF. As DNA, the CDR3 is TGTGCCTGGACCCGGGACTTCCAAGAGACCCAGTACTTC.

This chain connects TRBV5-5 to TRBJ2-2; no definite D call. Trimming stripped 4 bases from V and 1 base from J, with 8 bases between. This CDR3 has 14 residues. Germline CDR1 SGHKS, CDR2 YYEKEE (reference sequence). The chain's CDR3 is CASSQGVNTGELFF. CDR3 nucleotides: TGTGCCAGCAGCCAAGGAGTGAACACCGGGGAGCTGTTTTTT.

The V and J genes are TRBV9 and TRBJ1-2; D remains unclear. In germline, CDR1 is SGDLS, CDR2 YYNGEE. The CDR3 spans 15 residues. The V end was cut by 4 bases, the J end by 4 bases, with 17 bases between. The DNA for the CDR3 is TGTGCCAGCAGCCTGACGTTCGGTTCGTCCTATGGCTACACCTTC. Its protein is CASSLTFGSSYGYTF.

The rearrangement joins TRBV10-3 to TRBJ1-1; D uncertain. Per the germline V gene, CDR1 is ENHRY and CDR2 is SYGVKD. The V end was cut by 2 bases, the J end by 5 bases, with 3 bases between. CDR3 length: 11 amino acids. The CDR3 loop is CAISEETEAFF. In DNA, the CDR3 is TGTGCCATCAGTGAGGAGACTGAAGCTTTCTTT.

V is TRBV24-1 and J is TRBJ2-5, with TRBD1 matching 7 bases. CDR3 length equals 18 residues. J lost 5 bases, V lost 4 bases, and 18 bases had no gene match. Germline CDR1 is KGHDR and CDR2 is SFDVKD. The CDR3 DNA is TGTGCCACCAGTGAGCTCACCGAAAAACACAGGGGTTTGGAGACCCAGTACTTC. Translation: CATSELTEKHRGLETQYF.

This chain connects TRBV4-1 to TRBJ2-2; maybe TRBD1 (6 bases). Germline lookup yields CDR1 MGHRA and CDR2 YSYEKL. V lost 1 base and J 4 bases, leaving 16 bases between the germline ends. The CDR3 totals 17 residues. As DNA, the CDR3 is TGCGCCAGCAGCCAAGGAGGATACAGGGTGGGCACCGGGGAGCTGTTTTTT. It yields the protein CASSQGGYRVGTGELFF.

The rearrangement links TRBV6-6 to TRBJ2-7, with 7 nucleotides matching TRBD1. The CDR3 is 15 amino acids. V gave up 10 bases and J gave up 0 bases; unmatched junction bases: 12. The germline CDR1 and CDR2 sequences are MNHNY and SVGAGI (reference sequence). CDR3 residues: CAIKRSQGDSYEQYF. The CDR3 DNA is TGTGCCATTAAAAGGAGCCAGGGGGACTCCTACGAGCAGTACTTC.